One sample yielded the 19 T cell receptor beta chains listed below, sequenced in a study of CD8+CD57+ T cells in acquired aplastic anemia. Genomic DNA provided the template from which TCR beta VDJ and CDR3 profiles were obtained. A single record per CDR3 protein comes from TCRdb applying MiXCR to the reads. This table has about 180,000 distinct CDR3 sequences, 40% to 50% appearing once. Specimen: sorted CD4+, CD8+, or CD8+CD57+ T cells (not recorded which) from PBMCs. Receptor source: a human donor in good health.

With regard to this clonotype: Just one base apart from a much larger clone, this may be a read error. The chain links TRBV11-2 to TRBJ2-3, with no clear D. This CDR3 has 13 residues. Looked up from germline, CDR1 is SGHAT and CDR2 is FQNNGV. In DNA form, the CDR3 reads TGTGCCGGCAGCTTACTCATTACAGATACGCAGTATTTT. Protein sequence: CAGSLLITDTQYF. Combining the CDR3 with reference TRBV11-2 and TRBJ2-3 gives the whole variable domain EAGVAQSPRYKIIEKRQSVAFWCNPISGHATLYWYQQILGQGPKLLIQFQNNGVVDDSQLPKDRFSAERLKGVDSTLKIQPAKLEDSAVYLCAGSLLITDTQYFGPGTRLTVL.

The sample holds a few counts of this clonotype. Being one base from a much bigger clone, this may be a read error. The V and J genes are TRBV19 and TRBJ1-5; TRBD1 might be the D (6 bases). V lost 4 bases, J lost 1 base, and 8 bases lay in between. Per the germline V gene, CDR1 is LNHDA and CDR2 is SQIVND (reference sequence). The CDR3 runs 14 residues. CDR3 DNA: TGTGCCAGTAGTAAGGACAGCAGCAATCAGCCCCAGCATTTT. Protein product: CASSKDSSNQPQHF.

The genes are TRBV29-1 and TRBJ1-2, with a weak D call TRBD1 (5 bases). The CDR3 runs to 12 residues. Germline V lookup: CDR1 SQVTM, CDR2 ANQGSEA. With 4 bases removed from V and 4 bases from J, the gap between germline ends came to 10 bases. In nucleotides, the CDR3 is TGCAGCGTTGCTGGGGGTCCCTATGGCTACACCTTC. Amino acid sequence: CSVAGGPYGYTF.

This clonotype showed up many times. Just one base apart from a much larger clone, this may be a read error. The CDR3 is CATSGPLYEQFF. The CDR3 nucleotides are TGTGCCACCAGTGGCCCTTTATATGAGCAGTTCTTC. The chain carries TRBV24-1 and TRBJ2-1, with D unresolved. This CDR3 is 12 amino acids long. Germline V CDR1 and CDR2: KGHDR, SFDVKD. Trimming left V 5 bases short and J 8 bases short, with 9 bases between.

This clonotype was detected ten times or more. This sequence joins TRBV12-3 or TRBV12-4 and TRBJ2-7; 7 bases are a match to TRBD1. The CDR3 spans 16 residues. Germline trimming cut 6 bases from V and 2 bases from J; bases unmatched to any gene: 13. The CDR3 DNA follows: TGTGCCAGCAGCAGTTGGGCCCGGGACAGCACCTACGAGCAGTACTTC. It encodes CASSSWARDSTYEQYF.

This clonotype was seen a single time. The chain combines TRBV7-2 with TRBJ2-5; weak D call: TRBD2 (5 bases). Trimming left V 1 base short and J 4 bases short, with 10 bases between. This CDR3 is built from 14 residues. Germline V gene lookup returns CDR1 SGHTA and CDR2 FQGNSA. Written as DNA, the CDR3 is TGTGCCAGCAGCTTAGGGGGAGCGGCAGAGACCCAGTACTTC. Its translation is CASSLGGAAETQYF.

Of note for this clonotype: A junction end diverges from the germline sequence, so it may reflect a read error. The chain has TRBV24-1 and TRBJ2-5; TRBD2 matches 12 bases. This CDR3 contains 12 residues. Germline CDR1 reads KGHDR; CDR2 reads SFDVKD. The DNA for the CDR3 is TGTGCCACCAGTGATTTGGAGCTAGCGGGAGGGTTC. This translates into CATSDLELAGGF.

The chain recombines TRBV10-2 with TRBJ2-2, with D unclear. This CDR3 has 13 residues. Trimming removed 3 bases at V and 6 bases at J, with 8 bases between. Germline CDR1 reads WSHSY; CDR2 reads SAAADI. The CDR3 DNA sequence: TGCGCCAGCAGTGATCCTCATTCCGGGGAGCTGTTTTTT. This gives the protein CASSDPHSGELFF.

The sample holds many counts of this clonotype. V usage is TRBV29-1 and J usage is TRBJ2-5; tentatively, D is TRBD2 (5 bases). Germline V gives CDR1 SQVTM, CDR2 ANQGSEA. The V gene lost 7 bases and the J gene lost 4 bases, with 16 bases spanning the gap. This CDR3 is built from 13 residues. The CDR3 DNA is TGCAGCGGCGCCGGGGTTGATGGAGAGACCCAGTACTTC. It codes for CSGAGVDGETQYF.

This clonotype was found a few times. The chain carries TRBV19 and TRBJ1-5; unclear D gene. The CDR3 covers 14 residues. Trimming took off 7 bases at V and 7 bases at J, with 17 bases between the two ends. Germline V gives CDR1 LNHDA, CDR2 SQIVND (reference sequence). As DNA, the CDR3 is TGTGCCAGTACCCCTCGCAGGTCGGGGCAGCCCCAGCATTTT. Translation gives CASTPRRSGQPQHF.

V and J are TRBV28 and TRBJ2-1; the D call may be TRBD1 or TRBD2 (5 bases each). This CDR3 has 16 amino acids. V was clipped by 6 bases and J by 0 bases, with 15 bases between them. Germline values: CDR1 MDHEN, CDR2 SYDVKM. The CDR3 DNA reads as TGTGCCAGCAGACGGGACCGGATGCACTCCTACAATGAGCAGTTCTTC. Its protein product is CASRRDRMHSYNEQFF.

This rearrangement joins TRBV7-9 to TRBJ1-1; D call uncertain. The germline gives CDR1 SEHNR, CDR2 FQNEAQ (reference sequence). V lost 2 bases to trimming and J lost 6 bases, with 10 bases between them. The CDR3 consists of 13 residues. CDR3 sequence reads: CASSLKADPEAFF. CDR3 DNA: TGTGCCAGCAGCTTAAAGGCCGACCCTGAAGCTTTCTTT.

This clonotype has a single count. The chain uses TRBV13 and TRBJ1-1; TRBD1 agrees at 8 bases. V shed 5 bases and J 3 bases; nucleotides not matched to a gene: 5. CDR1 and CDR2 from the germline V gene are PRHDT and FYEKMQ (reference sequence). The CDR3 sequence is 14 residues long. The CDR3 spells CASSGWTGYTEAFF. The DNA for the CDR3 is TGTGCCAGCAGCGGATGGACAGGGTACACTGAAGCTTTCTTT.

The chain recombines TRBV5-1 with TRBJ1-6; TRBD1 might be the D (6 bases). Germline V gives CDR1 SGHRS, CDR2 YFSETQ. The CDR3 sequence is 16 residues long. V gave up 0 bases and J gave up 10 bases, with 17 bases separating them. CDR3 nucleotides: TGCGCCAGCAGCTTGGCGGCAGGGGACGTGGGATCACCCCTCCACTTT. It codes for CASSLAAGDVGSPLHF.

On this clonotype itself: A much larger clone lies a single base off, so this may be a read error. The chain employs TRBV5-1 and TRBJ2-5; TRBD2 agrees at 10 bases. J was trimmed by 14 bases and V by 4 bases; bases with no gene match: 14. The CDR3 sequence is 14 residues long. Per germline, CDR1 SGHRS and CDR2 YFSETQ. The CDR3 region is CASSVVLAGLYYYF. CDR3 coding DNA: TGCGCCAGCAGCGTGGTACTAGCGGGACTCTACTATTACTTC.

The chain combines TRBV7-3 with TRBJ1-2; TRBD1 matches at 9 bases. CDR1 and CDR2 (germline): SGHTA, FQGTGA. V dropped 6 bases and J dropped 11; count of bases not matched to a gene: 13. This CDR3 is 14 amino acids long. The CDR3 loop is CASRSPGQGGGYTF. CDR3 bases: TGTGCCAGCAGATCACCGGGACAGGGTGGGGGGTACACCTTC.

The chain recombines TRBV6-2 or TRBV6-3 with TRBJ2-5; D is possibly TRBD1 (6 bases). Germline CDR1 reads MNHEY; CDR2 reads SVGEGT. This CDR3 spans 15 amino acids. Trimming removed 1 base from V and 4 bases from J, with 13 bases in between. CDR3: CASSYLGPGAETQYF. The DNA for the CDR3 is TGTGCCAGCAGTTACTTGGGACCAGGGGCAGAGACCCAGTACTTC.

This chain links TRBV20-1 with TRBJ1-2; D remains ambiguous. This CDR3 comprises 11 residues. Trimming removed 6 bases from V and 3 bases from J, with 8 bases in between. Germline assignment: CDR1 DFQATT and CDR2 SNEGSKA (reference sequence). The DNA for the CDR3 is TGCAGTGCAGACGTAGACTATGGCTACACCTTC. This translates into CSADVDYGYTF.

V and J are TRBV24-1 and TRBJ2-3, with 7 nucleotides matching TRBD1. The CDR3 contains 13 residues. With 8 bases clipped from V and 4 bases from J, the junction kept 5 bases outside the gene matches. CDR1 is KGHDR, CDR2 SFDVKD, per germline. The CDR3 protein is CATKTGSADTQYF. CDR3 bases: TGTGCCACCAAGACAGGGTCTGCAGATACGCAGTATTTT.